The clone carrying this TCR beta chain occurred a few times. This record comes from a study of blood T cell repertoires in COVID-19. About the study: Collection of acute and convalescent COVID-19 samples took place in the United States, Italy and Spain.

As originally analysed: How many nucleated cells were present was estimated from reference gene primer amplification. Assay used: immunoSEQ multiplex PCR; TCRdb lists only in-frame clones, some missing. Clone size and V and J calls were adopted from that table, with D and trimming inferred from the DNA. Of around 43,000 clones in the sample, approximately 86% were seen once. V was shortened by 4 bases and J by 3 bases, with 13 bases between the two germline ends. This CDR3 has 15 residues. CDR1 SNHLY and CDR2 FYNNEI come from the germline V gene. The sample taken for sequencing was peripheral blood. The source is a man over 45 in a cohort sampled during active COVID-19. The chain joins TRBV2 to TRBJ1-5, with D possibly matching TRBD1 (5 bases). The CDR3: CASSGLTGNNQPQHF. The CDR3 region has the DNA TGTGCCAGCAGTGGATTAACAGGAAACAATCAGCCCCAGCATTTT.